One sample yielded the 24 T cell receptor beta chains listed below, sequenced in a study of control samples from healthy donors and cancer patients. Measured with immunoSEQ multiplex PCR; TCRdb has only the in-frame clones, and not every one. This table has some 120,000 clones, 80% to 95% appearing once. The source material was blood. The receptor source for this set is a man younger than 35 in good health.

Here the CDR3 reads CASQKGSSNQPQHF. CDR3 in DNA: TGTGCCAGCCAAAAGGGCAGTAGCAATCAGCCCCAGCATTTT. The chain uses TRBV6-5 and TRBJ1-5; D is uncertain. The V end lost 8 bases, the J end lost 0 bases, and 11 bases lay between the germline ends. This CDR3 comprises 14 residues. Germline CDR1 and CDR2: MNHEY and SVGAGI.

This chain links TRBV10-2 with TRBJ2-5; the match to TRBD1 covers 7 bases. The CDR3 consists of 15 residues. The V segment lost 4 bases and the J segment 1 base; nucleotides outside the gene matches: 6. Germline lookup yields CDR1 WSHSY and CDR2 SAAADI. CDR3: CASSGLQGRQETQYF. CDR3 sequence (DNA): TGCGCCAGCAGTGGGTTACAGGGGCGCCAAGAGACCCAGTACTTC.

The V call is TRBV4-1, the J call TRBJ1-2; the D gene is possibly TRBD1 (5 bases). V was cut by 0 bases and J by 4 bases, with 15 bases left in between. The CDR3 is made up of 16 amino acids. The germline gives CDR1 MGHRA, CDR2 YSYEKL. The CDR3 here is CASSQDRAGPIYGYTF. The CDR3 nucleotides read TGCGCCAGCAGCCAAGATAGGGCAGGGCCCATCTATGGCTACACCTTC.

The chain uses TRBV11-3 and TRBJ2-5; D is possibly TRBD2 (7 bases). The CDR3 is 17 amino acids. With 0 bases removed from V and 1 base from J, the gap between germline ends came to 15 bases. Germline V CDR1 and CDR2: SGHNT, YENEEA. The CDR3 bases are TGTGCCAGCAGCTTAGATTGGGGGGGCTTTGGCCAAGAGACCCAGTACTTC. Residues: CASSLDWGGFGQETQYF.

For the CDR3, the DNA is TGCGCCAGCAGCTTGGTGCCAGACTACAATGAGCAGTTCTTC. Its protein product is CASSLVPDYNEQFF. The chain uses TRBV5-1 and TRBJ2-1; no reliable D call. There are 14 residues in the CDR3. V was pared by 0 bases and J by 3 bases, with 7 bases between. Per the germline V gene, CDR1 is SGHRS and CDR2 is YFSETQ.

The chain couples TRBV5-8 to TRBJ1-5, with 12 bases fitting TRBD1. J was trimmed by 7 bases and V by 4 bases; bases with no gene match: 18. The CDR3 has 19 residues. The V gene's germline CDR1 is SGHTS and CDR2 YDEGEE. The CDR3 here is CASSARPGDRGRVQQPQHF. CDR3 DNA sequence: TGTGCCAGCAGCGCCCGCCCGGGGGACAGGGGGCGCGTGCAGCAGCCCCAGCATTTT. The full variable domain, with the rest looked up from reference TRBV5-8 and TRBJ1-5, is EAGVTQSPTHLIKTRGQQATLRCSPISGHTSVYWYQQALGLGLQFLLWYDEGEERNRGNFPPRFSGRQFPNYSSELNVNALELEDSALYLCASSARPGDRGRVQQPQHFGDGTRLSIL.

The chain couples TRBV28 to TRBJ2-5; 9 bases are shared with TRBD1. Trimming cost V 2 bases and J 2 bases; bases outside gene matches: 6. The CDR3 totals 16 residues. The V gene's germline CDR1 is MDHEN and CDR2 SYDVKM. This CDR3 reads CASSLGPTGGQETQYF. CDR3 sequence (DNA): TGTGCCAGCAGTTTAGGCCCGACAGGGGGACAAGAGACCCAGTACTTC.

V and J are TRBV12-3 or TRBV12-4 and TRBJ1-1; maybe TRBD1 (6 bases). Trimming pared 3 bases from V and 8 bases from J, leaving 13 bases between. This CDR3 region has 13 residues. The CDR3 spells CASSFFQGSEAFF. In DNA form, the CDR3 reads TGTGCCAGCAGTTTTTTTCAGGGGTCGGAAGCTTTCTTT.

The CDR3 reads CASSKDPGNTEAFF. DNA of the CDR3: TGTGCCAGCAGCAAAGATCCGGGGAACACTGAAGCTTTCTTT. V usage is TRBV7-3 and J usage is TRBJ1-1; no firm D call. Germline loops: CDR1 SGHTA, CDR2 FQGTGA. This CDR3 region has 14 residues. Trimming took 5 bases from V and 1 from J, leaving 11 bases between them.

CDR3 in DNA: TGTGCCATCAGTGTGGACCACAATGAGCAGTTCTTC. Encoded protein: CAISVDHNEQFF. The J gene is TRBJ2-1, the V gene TRBV10-3; D gene uncertain. This CDR3 is 12 amino acids long. V lost 4 bases and J lost 5, with 6 bases in between. In germline, CDR1 is ENHRY, CDR2 SYGVKD.

V and J are TRBV20-1 and TRBJ1-4; D call uncertain. The CDR3 has 11 amino acids. Between the trimmed V and J ends, which lost 5 bases and 8 bases, there was a span of 9 bases. The V gene's germline CDR1 is DFQATT and CDR2 SNEGSKA (reference sequence). CDR3 DNA: TGCAGTGCTTTGTCGGAGGAAAAACTGTTTTTT. Translation: CSALSEEKLFF.

The V and J genes are TRBV5-1 and TRBJ2-1; 8 bases fit TRBD2. Germline assignment: CDR1 SGHRS and CDR2 YFSETQ. The ends lost 0 bases at V and 4 bases at J; junction bases unmatched: 3. The CDR3 runs to 15 residues. The CDR3 DNA reads as TGCGCCAGCAGCTTGGATTCTAGCGGGTACAATGAGCAGTTCTTC. Translation gives CASSLDSSGYNEQFF.

The chain links TRBV7-9 to TRBJ2-2; D might be TRBD1 or TRBD2, each matching 6 bases. This CDR3 is built from 18 residues. Germline-derived CDR1 and CDR2 are SEHNR and FQNEAQ (reference sequence). Deletions cut 2 bases from V and 3 bases from J, with 19 bases between. CDR3 loop: CASSLSGVRGGHTGELFF. CDR3 nucleotide sequence: TGTGCCAGCAGCTTATCGGGAGTAAGAGGGGGTCACACCGGGGAGCTGTTTTTT.

This chain joins TRBV5-1 and TRBJ1-2; 8 bases match TRBD1. V trimming: 0 bases; J trimming: 4 bases; junction bases outside the gene matches: 5. CDR3 size: 15 residues. Germline V CDR1 and CDR2: SGHRS, YFSETQ. The DNA for the CDR3 is TGCGCCAGCAGCTTGGGACAGGGGACGCCCTATGGCTACACCTTC. Its translation is CASSLGQGTPYGYTF.

The chain is built from TRBV25-1 and TRBJ1-6; perhaps TRBD1 as D (6 bases). Germline-derived CDR1 and CDR2 are MGHDK and SYGVNS. V shed 3 bases and J shed 6 bases, with 12 bases lying between them. CDR3 size: 15 residues. CDR3 nucleotide sequence: TGTGCCAGCAGTGACGCGGGACACCCTAATTCACCCCTCCACTTT. Its translation: CASSDAGHPNSPLHF.

V and J are TRBV11-2 and TRBJ2-1, with D tentatively TRBD2 (5 bases). This CDR3 is 15 amino acids long. V gave up 6 bases and J gave up 8 bases, with 20 bases separating them. Germline CDR1 reads SGHAT; CDR2 reads FQNNGV. DNA for the CDR3: TGTGCCAGCAGACCGGGGTTTTATATTGGGGATGAGCAGTTCTTC. This codes for CASRPGFYIGDEQFF.

This clone was counted a single time. The CDR3 reads CASSPRGLGPSSYEQYV. In DNA, the CDR3 is TGTGCCAGCAGCCCCAGGGGGCTAGGGCCCAGCTCCTACGAGCAGTACGTC. J is TRBJ2-7 and V is TRBV16, with 8 nucleotides matching TRBD1. Germline CDR1 KGHSY, CDR2 FQNENV. The J segment lost 0 bases and the V segment lost 4 bases, leaving 11 bases of the junction unmatched. The CDR3 totals 17 residues.

This chain connects TRBV7-2 to TRBJ2-3; 8 positions match TRBD2. The V gene end was trimmed by 3 bases and the J gene end by 3 bases; junction bases not matched to a gene: 5. Per the germline V gene, CDR1 is SGHTA and CDR2 is FQGNSA. The CDR3 is 15 residues long. The CDR3 DNA is TGTGCCAGCAGCTTCGACGGGACTAGGACAGATACGCAGTATTTT. This sequence encodes CASSFDGTRTDTQYF.

CDR3 region: CASSSSGTGFRSGYTF. The CDR3 nucleotides are TGTGCCAGCAGCTCGTCCGGGACAGGGTTTCGAAGTGGCTACACCTTC. This chain joins TRBV11-1 and TRBJ1-2; 9 nucleotides align to TRBD1. The V gene's germline CDR1 is SGHAT and CDR2 FQDESV (reference sequence). J was trimmed by 7 bases and V by 4 bases; bases with no gene match: 13. This CDR3 has 16 amino acids.

V and J are TRBV19 and TRBJ2-3; D is perhaps TRBD2 (6 bases). Germline assignment: CDR1 LNHDA and CDR2 SQIVND (reference sequence). The CDR3 spans 16 residues. V was clipped by 1 base and J by 8 bases, with 19 bases between them. The CDR3 nucleotides are TGTGCCAGTAGTATAGCCCTCGACGGGACTCACGTTACGCAGTATTTT. It encodes CASSIALDGTHVTQYF.

V gene TRBV4-2 combines with J gene TRBJ2-3; D is undetermined. Germline CDR1 LGHNA, CDR2 YNFKEQ. The germline V and J ends were trimmed by 0 bases and 2 bases, with 6 bases remaining between them. CDR3 length equals 14 residues. CDR3 protein: CASSQDDTTDTQYF. CDR3 coding DNA: TGTGCCAGCAGCCAAGACGATACCACAGATACGCAGTATTTT.

The rearrangement uses TRBV3-1 (or the pseudogene TRBV3-2) and TRBJ1-2; D perhaps matches TRBD1 (6 bases). V was cut by 2 bases and J by 2 bases, with 9 bases left in between. This CDR3 spans 14 amino acids. Germline CDR1 LGHDT, CDR2 YNNKEL (reference sequence). The CDR3 region has the DNA TGTGCCAGCAGCCAACCGGGACAAAACTATGGCTACACCTTC. It is translated as CASSQPGQNYGYTF.

The gene calls are TRBV7-9 and TRBJ1-5; D call uncertain. V lost 5 bases to trimming and J lost 0 bases, with 8 bases between them. The CDR3 is made up of 14 amino acids. Looked up from germline, CDR1 is SEHNR and CDR2 is FQNEAQ (reference sequence). The CDR3 here is CASSGEDSNQPQHF. The CDR3 DNA is TGTGCCAGCAGCGGGGAGGATAGCAATCAGCCCCAGCATTTT.

The chain uses TRBV11-2 and TRBJ2-3; the D gene is possibly TRBD1 (5 bases). The V gene's germline CDR1 is SGHAT and CDR2 FQNNGV. The CDR3 spans 17 residues. V dropped 1 base and J dropped 2 bases, with 16 bases sitting between them. For the CDR3, the DNA is TGTGCCAGCAGCTTAGGGTCTGGCAGGGCACTCACAGATACGCAGTATTTT. It is translated as CASSLGSGRALTDTQYF.